The 22 T cell receptor beta chains listed next were all sequenced from one sample in a study of OX40 agonist ivuxolimab in advanced cancers. Using immunoSEQ multiplex PCR, the repertoire was profiled, and TCRdb retains in-frame clones only, with some absent. Of about 37,000 clones in the sample, 75% to 85% were seen once. Source: CD4+ or CD8+ T cells sorted from blood, taken in a trial of the OX40 agonist ivuxolimab. The receptors stem from an adult with an advanced solid tumor such as melanoma, head and neck, liver or kidney cancer.

The V call is TRBV28, the J call TRBJ2-5, with unresolved D. CDR1 is MDHEN and CDR2 is SYDVKM in the germline V gene. V dropped 5 bases and J dropped 0 bases, with 16 bases sitting between them. The CDR3 runs to 16 residues. CDR3 in amino acids: CASSPSAIGNQETQYF. The CDR3 nucleotides are TGTGCCAGCAGTCCGTCGGCAATCGGTAACCAAGAGACCCAGTACTTC. Full variable domain (rest looked up from reference TRBV28 and TRBJ2-5): DVKVTQSSRYLVKRTGEKVFLECVQDMDHENMFWYRQDPGLGLRLIYFSYDVKMKEKGDIPEGYSVSREKKERFSLILESASTNQTSMYLCASSPSAIGNQETQYFGPGTRLLVL.

The chain combines TRBV9 with TRBJ1-1; D unclear. This CDR3 has 12 amino acids. With 6 bases removed from V and 10 bases from J, the gap between germline ends came to 16 bases. Germline CDR1 SGDLS, CDR2 YYNGEE. In nucleotides, the CDR3 is TGTGCCAGCACCTCGAGGAGTGGTTTAGCTTTCTTT. Amino acid sequence: CASTSRSGLAFF.

The chain uses TRBV7-9 and TRBJ2-3, with D perhaps matching TRBD2 (5 bases). The CDR3 runs 15 residues. CDR1 and CDR2 (germline): SEHNR, FQNEAQ (reference sequence). Between the trimmed V and J ends, which lost 2 bases and 2 bases, there was a span of 11 bases. As DNA, the CDR3 is TGTGCCAGCAGCTTATCCCTGGACTTCACAGATACGCAGTATTTT. This translates into CASSLSLDFTDTQYF.

The J gene is TRBJ2-5, the V gene TRBV7-2, with 10 bases lining up with TRBD1. The V gene end was trimmed by 8 bases and the J gene end by 4 bases; junction bases not matched to a gene: 10. This CDR3 is 15 amino acids long. The V gene's germline CDR1 is SGHTA and CDR2 FQGNSA. DNA for the CDR3: TGTGCCAGCCGCCGGGACAGGGGATTGGGAGAGACCCAGTACTTC. This translates into CASRRDRGLGETQYF.

This clone has a single count. The J gene is TRBJ2-5, the V gene TRBV5-1; TRBD1 matches at 7 bases. The CDR3 is 13 amino acids. V trimming: 3 bases; J trimming: 5 bases; junction bases outside the gene matches: 4. Germline CDR1 reads SGHRS; CDR2 reads YFSETQ. The CDR3: CASSWTGGETQYF. CDR3 in DNA: TGCGCCAGCAGCTGGACAGGCGGGGAGACCCAGTACTTC. Looking up the rest from reference TRBV5-1 and TRBJ2-5 gives the full variable domain: KAGVTQTPRYLIKTRGQQVTLSCSPISGHRSVSWYQQTPGQGLQFLFEYFSETQRNKGNFPGRFSGRQFSNSRSEMNVSTLELGDSALYLCASSWTGGETQYFGPGTRLLVL.

The gene calls are TRBV5-6 and TRBJ2-1; 8 nucleotides agree with TRBD2. V shed 0 bases, J shed 5 bases, and the junction held 7 bases outside the gene matches. Germline V gives CDR1 SGHDT, CDR2 YYEEEE. The CDR3 has 16 amino acids. The CDR3 nucleotides read TGTGCCAGCAGCTTGGGTGCGGGAGGATCTAACAATGAGCAGTTCTTC. Amino acid sequence: CASSLGAGGSNNEQFF. Full variable domain (missing parts from reference TRBV5-6 and TRBJ2-1): DAGVTQSPTHLIKTRGQQVTLRCSPKSGHDTVSWYQQALGQGPQFIFQYYEEEERQRGNFPDRFSGHQFPNYSSELNVNALLLGDSALYLCASSLGAGGSNNEQFFGPGTRLTVL.

This clone is a singleton in its sample. This chain connects TRBV11-2 to TRBJ2-7, with D perhaps matching TRBD1 (5 bases). V lost 1 base to trimming and J lost 5 bases, with 15 bases between them. Germline CDR1 SGHAT, CDR2 FQNNGV. The length of the CDR3 is 15 residues. This CDR3 reads CASSLARLPGNEQYF. The CDR3 region has the DNA TGTGCCAGCAGCTTAGCTCGGCTGCCAGGGAACGAGCAGTACTTC.

This clone has only a few counts. CDR3 in amino acids: CASSLPDRLTYEQYF. The CDR3 nucleotides read TGTGCCAGCAGCTTACCGGACAGGCTGACCTACGAGCAGTACTTC. The genes are TRBV11-2 and TRBJ2-7, with 7 bases fitting TRBD1. Germline V gene lookup returns CDR1 SGHAT and CDR2 FQNNGV. The CDR3 extends over 15 amino acids. V lost 2 bases, J lost 2 bases, and 6 bases stayed unmatched.

This chain uses TRBV7-6 with TRBJ2-7; D possibly corresponds to TRBD1 (5 bases). The germline V gene has CDR1 SGHVS and CDR2 FNYEAQ. V gave up 5 bases and J gave up 2 bases, with 13 bases separating them. There are 14 residues in the CDR3. CDR3 coding DNA: TGTGCCAGCAGCCTAAGGGGCACGACCTACGAGCAGTACTTC. This sequence encodes CASSLRGTTYEQYF.

The V and J genes are TRBV5-4 and TRBJ2-1; D assignment may be TRBD1 or TRBD2 (5 bases each). Trimming took off 4 bases at V and 0 bases at J, with 14 bases between the two ends. This CDR3 contains 16 residues. CDR1 SGHNT and CDR2 YYREEE come from the germline V gene (reference sequence). The CDR3 here is CASSLIGTPSYNEQFF. The CDR3 DNA is TGTGCCAGCAGCCTAATCGGGACCCCCTCCTACAATGAGCAGTTCTTC.

The rearrangement joins TRBV7-9 to TRBJ2-5; D may be TRBD1 or TRBD2 (5 bases each). Trimming removed 11 bases from V and 2 bases from J, with 12 bases in between. Per germline, CDR1 SEHNR and CDR2 FQNEAQ (reference sequence). The CDR3 is made up of 12 amino acids. CDR3 nucleotide sequence: TGTGCCGAGGGGCGCTGGCAAGAGACCCAGTACTTC. This encodes CAEGRWQETQYF.

This chain uses TRBV29-1 with TRBJ2-2, with D unresolved. Trimming removed 0 bases at V and 0 bases at J, with 11 bases between. The CDR3 is made up of 16 amino acids. Germline lookup yields CDR1 SQVTM and CDR2 ANQGSEA. The CDR3 loop is CSVEDPKRANTGELFF. The CDR3 DNA reads TGCAGCGTTGAAGATCCAAAAAGGGCGAACACCGGGGAGCTGTTTTTT.

The chain uses TRBV7-8 and TRBJ2-7, with 8 bases that match TRBD1. This CDR3 region has 15 residues. V was pared by 4 bases and J by 3 bases, with 8 bases of the junction left unmatched. Germline loops: CDR1 SGHVS, CDR2 FQNEAQ. Here the CDR3 DNA reads TGTGCCAGCAGCTCACACCGGGACAGGTTCTACGAGCAGTACTTC. As protein: CASSSHRDRFYEQYF.

The chain employs TRBV28 and TRBJ1-5; D might be TRBD1 (6 bases). In germline, CDR1 is MDHEN, CDR2 SYDVKM. CDR3 size: 17 residues. With 2 bases removed from V and 6 bases from J, the gap between germline ends came to 20 bases. In DNA form, the CDR3 reads TGTGCCAGCAGTTTAGTGGGATCTGACAGGTGGGCTCAGCCCCAGCATTTT. This sequence encodes CASSLVGSDRWAQPQHF.

This rearrangement joins TRBV7-9 to TRBJ2-7; 8 bases fit TRBD2. There are 16 residues in the CDR3. V trimming: 5 bases; J trimming: 2 bases; junction bases outside the gene matches: 11. Germline values: CDR1 SEHNR, CDR2 FQNEAQ (reference sequence). The CDR3 nucleotides read TGTGCCAGCAGCCCCAGGCGGGACGGGGGGGCCTACGAGCAGTACTTC. Amino acids: CASSPRRDGGAYEQYF.

The chain couples TRBV19 to TRBJ2-3; TRBD1 might be the D (5 bases). The CDR3 covers 15 residues. CDR1 and CDR2 (germline): LNHDA, SQIVND (reference sequence). The ends were cut back, 3 bases at V and 1 base at J, with 11 bases in the middle. This CDR3 is CASSIEEGGTDTQYF. For the CDR3, the DNA is TGTGCCAGTAGTATTGAGGAAGGGGGCACAGATACGCAGTATTTT.

To note about this clone: The identical CDR3 is also encoded by other nucleotide sequences in the sample. The chain is built from TRBV27 and TRBJ1-2, with TRBD1 matching 10 bases. The V segment lost 5 bases and the J segment 1 base; nucleotides outside the gene matches: 4. This CDR3 has 15 residues. Germline CDR1 and CDR2: MNHEY and SMNVEV (reference sequence). The CDR3 loop reads CASSIRTGGNYGYTF. CDR3 sequence (DNA): TGTGCCAGCAGTATTCGGACAGGGGGTAACTATGGCTACACCTTC.

This chain's CDR3 is CASSLTGHFYGYTF. CDR3 bases: TGTGCCAGCAGTTTAACGGGACACTTCTATGGCTACACCTTC. This chain joins TRBV27 and TRBJ1-2, with D perhaps matching TRBD1 (6 bases). This CDR3 contains 14 residues. CDR1 is MNHEY, CDR2 SMNVEV, per germline (reference sequence). The germline V and J ends were trimmed by 2 bases and 4 bases, with 11 bases remaining between them.

This clone ranks as medium-sized. The rearrangement links TRBV2 to TRBJ1-1; D is undetermined. The CDR3 runs 11 residues. Germline loops: CDR1 SNHLY, CDR2 FYNNEI. Trimming shortened V by 9 bases and J by 8 bases, and 13 bases separated the two germline ends. The CDR3 region has the DNA TGTGCCAGTCTCAAAGAAGCAGAAGCTTTCTTT. It encodes CASLKEAEAFF.

The chain joins TRBV4-1 to TRBJ2-7, with TRBD2 matching over 8 bases. This CDR3 has 16 residues. Germline trimming cut 1 base from V and 5 bases from J; bases unmatched to any gene: 10. The germline V gene has CDR1 MGHRA and CDR2 YSYEKL. The CDR3 sequence: CASSQGTSRDYDEQYF. DNA for the CDR3: TGCGCCAGCAGCCAAGGGACTAGCAGGGACTACGACGAGCAGTACTTC.

In DNA form, the CDR3 reads TGTGCCAGCAGTTGGGGGCGTACGCAGTATTTT. It is translated as CASSWGRTQYF. The gene calls are TRBV6-1 and TRBJ2-3, with a tentative D call TRBD1 (6 bases). V lost 5 bases to trimming and J lost 8 bases, with 8 bases between them. The CDR3 runs 11 residues. The germline gives CDR1 MNHNS, CDR2 SASEGT.

The gene calls are TRBV4-1 and TRBJ2-5, with D unresolved. The J call may not be correct, given that the DNA end is closer to TRBJ2-7. Germline assignment: CDR1 MGHRA and CDR2 YSYEKL. This CDR3 has 13 amino acids. The CDR3 protein is CASSQVSQYEQYF. For the CDR3, the DNA is TGCGCCAGCAGCCAAGTCTCGCAATACGAGCAGTACTTC.